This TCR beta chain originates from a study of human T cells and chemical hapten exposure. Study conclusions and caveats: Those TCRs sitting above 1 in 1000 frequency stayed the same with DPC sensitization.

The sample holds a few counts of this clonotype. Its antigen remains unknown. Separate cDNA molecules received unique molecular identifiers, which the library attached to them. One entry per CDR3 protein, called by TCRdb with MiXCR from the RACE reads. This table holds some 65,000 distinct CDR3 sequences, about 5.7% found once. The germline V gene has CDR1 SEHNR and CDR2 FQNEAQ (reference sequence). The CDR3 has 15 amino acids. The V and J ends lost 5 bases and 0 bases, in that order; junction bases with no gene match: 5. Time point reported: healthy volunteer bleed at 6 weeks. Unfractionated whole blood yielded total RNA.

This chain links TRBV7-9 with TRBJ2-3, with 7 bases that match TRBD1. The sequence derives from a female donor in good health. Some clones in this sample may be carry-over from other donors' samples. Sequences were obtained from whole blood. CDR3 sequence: CASSPGQSSTDTQYF. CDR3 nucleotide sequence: TGTGCCAGCAGCCCGGGACAGTCTAGCACAGATACGCAGTATTTT. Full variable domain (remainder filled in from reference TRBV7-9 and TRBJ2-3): DTGVSQNPRHKITKRGQNVTFRCDPISEHNRLYWYRQTLGQGPEFLTYFQNEAQLEKSRLLSDRFSAERPKGSFSTLEIQRTEQGDSAMYLCASSPGQSSTDTQYFGPGTRLTVL.